This TCR beta chain was captured by sequencing in a study of OX40 agonist ivuxolimab in advanced cancers. About the study: Cohort: about 82% men, mean age about 60, aged roughly 23 to 90. The study, taken as a whole, reports: Those patients achieving a partial response at 0.1-3.0 mg/kg showed among the lowest clonal expansion.

CDR1 SGHNT and CDR2 YENEEA come from the germline V gene. The length of the CDR3 is 16 residues. V shed 3 bases and J 5 bases; nucleotides not matched to a gene: 9. Prior autoimmune disease or systemic immunosuppression barred patients. Sequencing was performed with immunoSEQ multiplex PCR; in TCRdb, only in-frame clones are kept and a portion is missing. The data hold tens of thousands of clones, with roughly 84% observed a single time. Of note for this clone: Its antigen is undetermined.

Sample: CD4+ or CD8+ T cells sorted from blood, taken in a trial of the OX40 agonist ivuxolimab. The chain is built from TRBV11-3 and TRBJ2-3, with TRBD2 identical over 9 bases. This receptor was taken from an adult with an advanced solid tumor such as melanoma, head and neck, liver or kidney cancer. CDR3 sequence (DNA): TGTGCCAGCAGCTTGGGGAGCGGGGGGTCCAGAGATACGCAGTATTTT. Protein: CASSLGSGGSRDTQYF.